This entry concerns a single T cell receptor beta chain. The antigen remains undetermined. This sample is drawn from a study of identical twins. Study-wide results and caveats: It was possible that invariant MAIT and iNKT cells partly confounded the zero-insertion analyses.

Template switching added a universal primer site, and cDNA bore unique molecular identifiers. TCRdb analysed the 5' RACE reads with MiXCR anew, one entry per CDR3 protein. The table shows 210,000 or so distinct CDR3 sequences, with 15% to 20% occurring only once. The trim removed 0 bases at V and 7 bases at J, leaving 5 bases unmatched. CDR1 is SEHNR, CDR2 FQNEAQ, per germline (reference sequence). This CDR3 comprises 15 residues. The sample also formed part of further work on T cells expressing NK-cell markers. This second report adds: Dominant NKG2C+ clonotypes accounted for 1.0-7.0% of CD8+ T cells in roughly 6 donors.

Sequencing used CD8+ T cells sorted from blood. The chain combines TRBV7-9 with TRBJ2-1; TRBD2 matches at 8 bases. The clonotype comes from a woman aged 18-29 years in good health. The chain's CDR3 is CASSLARGGPNEQFF. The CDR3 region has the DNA TGTGCCAGCAGCTTAGCCCGGGGGGGCCCAAATGAGCAGTTCTTC.